The 29 T cell receptor beta chains below all came from one sample that was sequenced in a study of T cells after yellow fever vaccination (dated by TCRdb to between 2018 and 2021). Library creation used 5' RACE. The run used an Illumina NovaSeq 6000. TCRdb redid the processing of the public reads, applying fastp at Q25 and MiXCR, and retained in-frame beta chains. Rows merge per CDR3 protein into single entries with the most common DNA and genes. The sample table lists over 250,000 distinct CDR3 sequences, 4.1% of them with a count of one. Around 24% of the sample is taken by the ten largest. The treatment or condition label, as the study defines it: live attenuated yellow fever vaccine strain. Source: PBMCs, taken 5 days after the yellow fever booster vaccination. The origin of the receptors is a man between 18 and 29 years old who received the YFV17D yellow fever vaccine.

This clonotype was recorded many times. The chain joins TRBV10-3 to TRBJ2-4, with D unclear. Germline V gives CDR1 ENHRY, CDR2 SYGVKD. The CDR3 runs 17 residues. V dropped 0 bases and J dropped 1 base, with 13 bases sitting between them. CDR3 sequence: CAISESSLPGAKNIQYF. CDR3 in DNA: TGTGCCATCAGTGAGTCTAGCCTCCCCGGGGCCAAAAACATTCAGTACTTC.

This clonotype was counted a few times. The chain uses TRBV2 and TRBJ2-3; D tentatively reads TRBD1 or TRBD2 (5 bases each). The CDR3 contains 14 residues. V lost 2 bases and J 1 base, leaving 7 bases between the germline ends. CDR1 and CDR2 from the germline V gene are SNHLY and FYNNEI. CDR3: CASSEQGGTDTQYF. The DNA for the CDR3 is TGTGCCAGCAGTGAACAGGGAGGCACAGATACGCAGTATTTT.

This clonotype was seen a handful of times. The genes are TRBV20-1 and TRBJ2-5, with D maybe TRBD2 (7 bases). From germline, CDR1 is DFQATT and CDR2 SNEGSKA (reference sequence). The CDR3 spans 15 residues. The V end was cut by 0 bases, the J end by 4 bases, with 15 bases between. CDR3 amino acids: CSARDPTGRGETQYF. The CDR3 DNA is TGCAGTGCTAGAGACCCCACAGGGAGGGGAGAGACCCAGTACTTC.

This chain links TRBV19 with TRBJ2-6; D assignment may be TRBD1 or TRBD2 (5 bases each). V lost 3 bases and J 0 bases, leaving 12 bases between the germline ends. Germline CDR1 is LNHDA and CDR2 is SQIVND (reference sequence). The CDR3 consists of 17 residues. This CDR3 reads CASSMRGPASGANVLTF. The CDR3 DNA follows: TGTGCCAGTAGTATGAGGGGACCGGCCTCTGGGGCCAACGTCCTGACTTTC.

This clonotype was picked up a small number of times. The CDR3: CASRGVRLADTEAFF. CDR3 sequence (DNA): TGTGCCAGTAGGGGGGTAAGGCTAGCCGACACTGAAGCTTTCTTT. The chain links TRBV19 to TRBJ1-1, with D perhaps TRBD1 (5 bases). V dropped 6 bases and J dropped 3 bases, with 17 bases sitting between them. Per germline, CDR1 LNHDA and CDR2 SQIVND (reference sequence). This CDR3 spans 15 amino acids.

The chain couples TRBV9 to TRBJ1-1, with D possibly matching TRBD1 (6 bases). The CDR3 has 14 residues. Trimming left V 4 bases short and J 8 bases short, with 18 bases between. The germline gives CDR1 SGDLS, CDR2 YYNGEE. The CDR3 here is CASSPRQEHREAFF. Written as DNA, the CDR3 is TGTGCCAGCAGCCCTCGACAGGAGCATAGAGAAGCTTTCTTT.

This clonotype was observed a handful of times. The chain links TRBV10-3 to TRBJ1-2; no clear D gene. Looked up from germline, CDR1 is ENHRY and CDR2 is SYGVKD. The V and J ends lost 2 bases and 5 bases respectively, with 6 bases between them. The CDR3 is made up of 12 amino acids. CDR3 loop: CAISEGAYGYTF. The CDR3 DNA reads TGTGCCATCAGTGAGGGAGCTTATGGCTACACCTTC.

This clonotype was picked up many times. The chain employs TRBV5-1 and TRBJ2-3; D uncertain. This CDR3 comprises 14 residues. CDR1 SGHRS and CDR2 YFSETQ come from the germline V gene. Trimming removed 3 bases from V and 2 bases from J, with 10 bases in between. The CDR3 nucleotides read TGCGCCAGCAGCTCGCACGACCTCACAGATACGCAGTATTTT. This encodes CASSSHDLTDTQYF.

The V gene is TRBV7-2, the J gene TRBJ1-1; D unresolved. The CDR3 totals 14 residues. V lost 5 bases and J 1 base, leaving 11 bases between the germline ends. Germline assignment: CDR1 SGHTA and CDR2 FQGNSA. CDR3 residues: CASSVGRGNTEAFF. DNA of the CDR3: TGTGCCAGCAGCGTAGGCCGGGGGAACACTGAAGCTTTCTTT. The variable domain in full, completed from reference TRBV7-2 and TRBJ1-1, reads GAGVSQSPSNKVTEKGKDVELRCDPISGHTALYWYRQSLGQGLEFLIYFQGNSAPDKSGLPSDRFSAERTGGSVSTLTIQRTQQEDSAVYLCASSVGRGNTEAFFGQGTRLTVV.

The chain couples TRBV29-1 to TRBJ2-1, with D perhaps matching TRBD2 (5 bases). V shed 7 bases and J shed 0 bases, with 10 bases lying between them. CDR3 length equals 13 residues. Germline CDR1 SQVTM, CDR2 ANQGSEA. The CDR3 region has the DNA TGCAGCGGAGGACTGAACTCCTACAATGAGCAGTTCTTC. Translating it yields CSGGLNSYNEQFF.

This clonotype was observed at least ten times. V usage is TRBV11-2 and J usage is TRBJ1-5, with D possibly TRBD1 on 5 matching bases. Between the trimmed V and J ends, which lost 5 bases and 4 bases, there was a span of 15 bases. Germline V CDR1 and CDR2: SGHAT, FQNNGV. The CDR3 length is 15 residues. The CDR3 spells CASSTGGIGNQPQHF. Written as DNA, the CDR3 is TGTGCCAGCAGCACCGGGGGGATTGGTAATCAGCCCCAGCATTTT.

This clonotype was observed at least ten times. V and J are TRBV11-2 and TRBJ2-7; D could derive from TRBD1 or TRBD2 (5 bases each). This CDR3 has 14 residues. Trimming shortened V by 5 bases and J by 6 bases, and 17 bases separated the two germline ends. Germline CDR1 is SGHAT and CDR2 is FQNNGV. CDR3 in amino acids: CASSPPRERGEQYV. The DNA of the CDR3 is TGTGCCAGCAGCCCCCCCAGGGAGCGTGGCGAGCAGTACGTC.

The rearrangement links TRBV20-1 to TRBJ1-4; no firm D call. V was clipped by 6 bases and J by 0 bases, with 17 bases between them. CDR3 size: 16 residues. Germline CDR1 is DFQATT and CDR2 is SNEGSKA (reference sequence). The CDR3 here is CSAARPQLPTNEKLFF. In DNA form, the CDR3 reads TGCAGTGCCGCGCGCCCACAGCTTCCAACTAATGAAAAACTGTTTTTT.

This clonotype was counted ten times or more. The chain joins TRBV20-1 to TRBJ2-3; D may be TRBD1 (6 bases). Germline V gives CDR1 DFQATT, CDR2 SNEGSKA (reference sequence). The CDR3 is 13 amino acids. The V end was cut by 2 bases, the J end by 3 bases, with 9 bases between. The CDR3 region has the DNA TGCAGTGCTAGACCCAGGGGAACAGATACGCAGTATTTT. Translated, it gives CSARPRGTDTQYF.

The chain employs TRBV25-1 and TRBJ2-3; 14 bases line up with TRBD2. Per the germline V gene, CDR1 is MGHDK and CDR2 is SYGVNS. The CDR3 is 16 amino acids. V dropped 5 bases and J dropped 6; count of bases not matched to a gene: 7. CDR3 DNA sequence: TGTGCCAGCAGTTCACTAAGGACTAGCGGGGGGGATACGCAGTATTTT. The encoded protein is CASSSLRTSGGDTQYF.

The gene calls are TRBV24-1 and TRBJ2-3; 10 bases line up with TRBD2. This CDR3 region has 15 residues. Germline CDR1 reads KGHDR; CDR2 reads SFDVKD. J lost 5 bases, V lost 2 bases, and 3 bases had no gene match. CDR3 nucleotides: TGTGCCACCAGTGATTCTAGCGGGGGAGAAGATACGCAGTATTTT. Residues: CATSDSSGGEDTQYF.

This clonotype has a count of ten or more. The rearrangement uses TRBV5-1 and TRBJ1-1; D remains ambiguous. This CDR3 has 14 residues. CDR1 SGHRS and CDR2 YFSETQ come from the germline V gene. The V gene lost 0 bases and the J gene lost 4 bases, with 10 bases spanning the gap. The CDR3 loop is CASSLVGSGTEAFF. Here the CDR3 DNA reads TGCGCCAGCAGCTTGGTAGGGTCCGGCACTGAAGCTTTCTTT.

The chain is built from TRBV11-2 and TRBJ2-2, with D perhaps matching TRBD2 (6 bases). The CDR3 has 15 residues. The germline V gene encodes CDR1 SGHAT and CDR2 FQNNGV. Trimming left V 4 bases short and J 6 bases short, with 15 bases between. The CDR3 nucleotides read TGTGCCAGCAGCTCACCGGGAGTATGGTCCGGGGAGCTGTTTTTT. Its protein is CASSSPGVWSGELFF.

This chain connects TRBV19 to TRBJ2-1; 8 bases are shared with TRBD1. With V trimmed by 4 bases and J by 4 bases, 15 bases remained unmatched. Looked up from germline, CDR1 is LNHDA and CDR2 is SQIVND (reference sequence). There are 18 residues in the CDR3. The CDR3 is CASSTSRAHRGKYNEQFF. The CDR3 coding sequence is TGTGCCAGTAGTACAAGTCGCGCCCACAGGGGGAAATACAATGAGCAGTTCTTC. The full variable domain, rest sourced from reference TRBV19 and TRBJ2-1, is DGGITQSPKYLFRKEGQNVTLSCEQNLNHDAMYWYRQDPGQGLRLIYYSQIVNDFQKGDIAEGYSVSREKKESFPLTVTSAQKNPTAFYLCASSTSRAHRGKYNEQFFGPGTRLTVL.

The table lists this clonotype with many counts. The chain uses TRBV7-3 and TRBJ1-2, with 11 nucleotides matching TRBD1. With 5 bases clipped from V and 6 bases from J, the junction kept 8 bases outside the gene matches. Germline CDR1 SGHTA, CDR2 FQGTGA. The CDR3 spans 15 residues. The CDR3 loop is CASSPGQGAQNGYTF. Written as DNA, the CDR3 is TGTGCCAGCAGCCCCGGACAGGGGGCGCAGAATGGCTACACCTTC.

This clonotype turned up a few times. V gene TRBV4-2 combines with J gene TRBJ1-5; D not resolved. There are 16 residues in the CDR3. CDR1 and CDR2 (germline): LGHNA, YNFKEQ. The ends were cut back, 0 bases at V and 3 bases at J, with 12 bases in the middle. The CDR3 loop reads CASSQDVSEFNQPQHF. The CDR3, as DNA: TGTGCCAGCAGCCAAGATGTGTCCGAATTCAATCAGCCCCAGCATTTT.

This chain joins TRBV5-1 and TRBJ1-1; 7 bases map to TRBD1. The CDR3 has 17 residues. Germline CDR1 reads SGHRS; CDR2 reads YFSETQ. J lost 0 bases, V lost 4 bases, and 12 bases had no gene match. As DNA, the CDR3 is TGCGCCAGCAGCCTGAACCCGAGACAGGGATTGAACACTGAAGCTTTCTTT. It is translated as CASSLNPRQGLNTEAFF.

This clonotype was recorded many times. The V call is TRBV10-3, the J call TRBJ1-5; possibly TRBD1 for D (6 bases). Germline V lookup: CDR1 ENHRY, CDR2 SYGVKD. Trimming removed 6 bases from V and 2 bases from J, with 11 bases in between. The CDR3 length is 14 residues. CDR3 sequence (DNA): TGTGCCATCAGGGGACATCAAGGCAATCAGCCCCAGCATTTT. The encoded protein is CAIRGHQGNQPQHF.

This clonotype showed up many times. The chain employs TRBV7-2 and TRBJ1-3; tentatively, D is TRBD1 (6 bases). This CDR3 is built from 15 residues. Per the germline V gene, CDR1 is SGHTA and CDR2 is FQGNSA. The V and J ends lost 1 base and 4 bases respectively, with 11 bases between them. CDR3 loop: CASSLGGLEGNTIYF. CDR3 bases: TGTGCCAGCAGCTTAGGGGGGCTGGAGGGAAACACCATATATTTT.

This clonotype was recorded a few times. The chain recombines TRBV10-3 with TRBJ2-6; 7 nucleotides match TRBD1. The J segment lost 3 bases and the V segment lost 8 bases, leaving 7 bases of the junction unmatched. Germline V gene lookup returns CDR1 ENHRY and CDR2 SYGVKD. The CDR3 has 15 amino acids. For the CDR3, the DNA is TGTGCCATCCACCCAGGGGGTGGTGGGGCCAACGTCCTGACTTTC. It is translated as CAIHPGGGGANVLTF.

This clonotype was seen a few times. The chain links TRBV7-9 to TRBJ2-1; 9 bases agree with TRBD1. V dropped 5 bases and J dropped 1; count of bases not matched to a gene: 6. CDR3 size: 16 residues. Germline V gene sequence: CDR1 SEHNR, CDR2 FQNEAQ (reference sequence). This CDR3 reads CASSDPGQGSYNEQFF. The CDR3 nucleotides are TGTGCCAGCAGCGATCCGGGACAGGGTTCCTACAATGAGCAGTTCTTC.

This clonotype was observed at least ten times. The chain has TRBV30 and TRBJ2-1; tentatively, D is TRBD2 (5 bases). Per germline, CDR1 GTSNPN and CDR2 SVGIG (reference sequence). The CDR3 loop spans 13 amino acids. Trimming removed 0 bases from V and 5 bases from J, with 8 bases in between. CDR3 protein: CAWSVIGNNEQFF. Here the CDR3 DNA reads TGTGCCTGGAGTGTAATCGGGAACAATGAGCAGTTCTTC.

This clonotype occurred a few times. The chain combines TRBV7-3 with TRBJ2-2, with TRBD2 matching 11 bases. The V gene end was trimmed by 5 bases and the J gene end by 6 bases; junction bases not matched to a gene: 11. Germline lookup yields CDR1 SGHTA and CDR2 FQGTGA. There are 17 residues in the CDR3. CDR3 residues: CASSPRGLTSGAGELFF. The CDR3 DNA follows: TGTGCCAGCAGCCCCCGGGGTCTGACTAGCGGGGCCGGGGAGCTGTTTTTT.

The chain recombines TRBV3-1 with TRBJ2-5, with D maybe TRBD2 (6 bases). Germline assignment: CDR1 LGHDT and CDR2 YNNKEL (reference sequence). V lost 0 bases, J lost 4 bases, and 12 bases lay in between. CDR3 size: 15 residues. CDR3 residues: CASSQDIAEGETQYF. CDR3 sequence (DNA): TGTGCCAGCAGCCAAGATATAGCGGAGGGAGAGACCCAGTACTTC.